This T cell receptor beta chain was identified in a study of blood T cells in healthy people across ages. General study results and limits: Per million T cells, TCR beta diversity dropped about linearly as age rose.

Worth noting for this clonotype: As yet, its antigen is unknown.

For the second PCR, which ran for roughly 7 to 11 cycles, a sample-barcoded 5' primer and a J-beta primer mix were used. TCRdb re-called the 5' RACE reads with MiXCR, one entry per CDR3 protein. This sample yields around 2 million distinct CDR3 sequences, of which approximately 39% are seen a single time; roughly 24% belongs to the top ten. The receptor's source is a human donor in good health. The material sequenced was blood.

CDR3 DNA: TGTGCCAGCAGTTACTCATCCAGCCCTCTCTACGAGCAGTACTTC. Its protein product is CASSYSSSPLYEQYF. The chain combines TRBV6-2 or TRBV6-3 with TRBJ2-4; D is unclear. The last part of the DNA fits TRBJ2-7 better; the J call may be wrong. Looked up from germline, CDR1 is MNHEY and CDR2 is SVGEGT. The CDR3 covers 15 residues.